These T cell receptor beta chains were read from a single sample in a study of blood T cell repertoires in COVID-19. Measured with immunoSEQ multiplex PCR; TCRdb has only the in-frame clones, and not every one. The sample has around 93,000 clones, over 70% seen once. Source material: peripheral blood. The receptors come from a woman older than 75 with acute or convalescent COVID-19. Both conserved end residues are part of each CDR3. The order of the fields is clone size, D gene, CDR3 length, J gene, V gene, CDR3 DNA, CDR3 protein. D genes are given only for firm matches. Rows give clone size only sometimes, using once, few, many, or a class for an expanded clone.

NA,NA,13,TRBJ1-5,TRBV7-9,TGTGCCAGCAGCTTAACGGGGGGTCAGCCCCAGCATTTT,CASSLTGGQPQHF
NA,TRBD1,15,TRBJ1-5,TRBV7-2,TGTGCCAGCAGCTCTCCGGGACAGGGGTATCAGCCCCAGCATTTT,CASSSPGQGYQPQHF
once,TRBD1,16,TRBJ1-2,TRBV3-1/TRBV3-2,TGTGCCAGCAGCCCGATCATTGGACAGGGGGCGGGTGGCTACACCTTC,CASSPIIGQGAGGYTF
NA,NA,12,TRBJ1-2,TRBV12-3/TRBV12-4,TGTGCCAGCAGTTTAGCCCAAGCTGGCTACACCTTC,CASSLAQAGYTF
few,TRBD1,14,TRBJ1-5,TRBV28,TGTGCCAGCACCCCGGGACAGGGGGGTCAGCCCCAGCATTTT,CASTPGQGGQPQHF
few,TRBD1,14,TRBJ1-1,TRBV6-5,TGTGCCAGCAGTCACCGGGACAGTCACACTGAAGCTTTCTTT,CASSHRDSHTEAFF
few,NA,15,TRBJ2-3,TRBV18,TGTGCCAGCTCACCACCCGGGATCGAGCGGGTAACGCAGTATTTT,CASSPPGIERVTQYF
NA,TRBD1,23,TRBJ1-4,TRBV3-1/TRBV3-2,TGTGCCAGCAGCCAAGGTGCACTGGCGCCTCCGCGACAGGGCTTGATGGATTTTGAAAAACTGTTTTTT,CASSQGALAPPRQGLMDFEKLFF
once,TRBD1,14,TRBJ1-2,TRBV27,TGTGCCAGCAGTTTATCGGGACAGGTCTATGGCTACACCTTC,CASSLSGQVYGYTF
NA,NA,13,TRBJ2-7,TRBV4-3,TGCGCCAGCAGCCGCACGGCCAGGAACGAGCAGTACTTC,CASSRTARNEQYF
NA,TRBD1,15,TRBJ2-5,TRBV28,TGTGCCAGCAGTACGCCGGGACAGGGAAGCGAGACCCAGTACTTC,CASSTPGQGSETQYF
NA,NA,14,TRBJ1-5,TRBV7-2,TGTGCCAGCAGCTTAGGGGCACCTAATCAGCCCCAGCATTTT,CASSLGAPNQPQHF
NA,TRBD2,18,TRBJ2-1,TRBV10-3,TGTGCCATCAGGATAACTAGCGGGGGGGCCTCATCCTACAATGAGCAGTTCTTC,CAIRITSGGASSYNEQFF
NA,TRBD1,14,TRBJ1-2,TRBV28,TGTGCCAGCAGTCCTGGGACAGCTAACTATGGCTACACCTTC,CASSPGTANYGYTF
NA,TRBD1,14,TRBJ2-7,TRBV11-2,TGTGCCAGCAGCCCTCGACAGGGGGCTGCCGAGCAGTACTTC,CASSPRQGAAEQYF
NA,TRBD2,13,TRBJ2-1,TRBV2,TGTGCCAGCAGGCCACTAGCGCCCAATGAGCAGTTCTTC,CASRPLAPNEQFF
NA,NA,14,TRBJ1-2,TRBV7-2,TGTGCCAGCAGCTTACGAACGGAGCGCTATGGCTACACCTTC,CASSLRTERYGYTF
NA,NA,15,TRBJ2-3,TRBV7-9,TGTGCCAGCAGCTTAGTCGGGCGGGCCCCAGATACGCAGTATTTT,CASSLVGRAPDTQYF
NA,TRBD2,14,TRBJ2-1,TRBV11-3,TGTGCCAGCAGCTCCTTTAGCGGGGGGCATGAGCAGTTCTTC,CASSSFSGGHEQFF
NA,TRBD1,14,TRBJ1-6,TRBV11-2,TGTGCCAGCAGCCAGACAGGGCGGACTTCACCCCTCCACTTT,CASSQTGRTSPLHF